The 2 T cell receptor beta chains below come from one sample, sequenced in a study of CD8+ T cells in alopecia areata. Reverse transcribed after extraction, RNA yielded cDNA as the sequencing template. Sequencing was performed with immunoSEQ multiplex PCR; in TCRdb, only in-frame clones are kept and a portion is missing. This table has some 200,000 clones, approximately 40% appearing once. As to treatment: oral pan-JAK inhibitor, 5-10 mg twice daily. The specimen comprised CD4+ T cells sorted from blood, sampled at approximately week 36, from a patient treated with tofacitinib. The receptor source for this set is a human donor with alopecia areata.

This clone was detected a few times. One end of the junction does not line up with germline, which may come from a read error. The chain joins TRBV7-2 to TRBJ2-7; the match to TRBD2 covers 11 bases. From germline, CDR1 is SGHTA and CDR2 FQGNSA. CDR3 length equals 15 residues. The CDR3 DNA is TGTGCCAGCAGCATAGCGGGAGGGCCCTCCTACGAGCAGTACTTC. It specifies CASSIAGGPSYEQYF.

The V call is TRBV10-3, the J call TRBJ1-1, with D unresolved. Germline CDR1 is ENHRY and CDR2 is SYGVKD. With 3 bases removed from V and 11 bases from J, the gap between germline ends came to 4 bases. This CDR3 contains 9 residues. The CDR3: CAISDGAFF. In DNA form, the CDR3 reads TGTGCCATCAGTGACGGGGCTTTCTTT.